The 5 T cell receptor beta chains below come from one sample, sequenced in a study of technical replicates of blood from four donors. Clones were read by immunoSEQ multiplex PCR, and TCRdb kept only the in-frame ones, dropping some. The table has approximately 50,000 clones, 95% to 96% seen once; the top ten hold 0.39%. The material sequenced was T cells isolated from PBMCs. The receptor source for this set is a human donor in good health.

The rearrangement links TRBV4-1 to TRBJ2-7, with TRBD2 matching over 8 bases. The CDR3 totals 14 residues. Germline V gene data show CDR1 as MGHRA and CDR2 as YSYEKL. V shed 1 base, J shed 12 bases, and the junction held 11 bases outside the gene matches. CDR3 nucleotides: TGCGCCAGCAGCCAAGGTACTGCGGGAGGCCGTATGTACTTC. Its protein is CASSQGTAGGRMYF.

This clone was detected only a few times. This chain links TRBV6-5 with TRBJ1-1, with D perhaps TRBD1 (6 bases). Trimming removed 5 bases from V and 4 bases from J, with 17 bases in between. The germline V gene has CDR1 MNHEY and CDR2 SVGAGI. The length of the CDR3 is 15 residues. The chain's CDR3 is CASSATTTGSTEAFF. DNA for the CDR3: TGTGCCAGCAGTGCAACGACGACAGGTTCCACTGAAGCTTTCTTT.

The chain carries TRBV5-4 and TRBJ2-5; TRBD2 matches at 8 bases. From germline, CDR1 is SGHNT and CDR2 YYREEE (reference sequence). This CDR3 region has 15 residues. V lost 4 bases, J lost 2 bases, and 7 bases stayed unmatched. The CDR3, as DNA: TGTGCCAGCAGCGCCCCCGGGAGGGATCAAGAGACCCAGTACTTC. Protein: CASSAPGRDQETQYF.

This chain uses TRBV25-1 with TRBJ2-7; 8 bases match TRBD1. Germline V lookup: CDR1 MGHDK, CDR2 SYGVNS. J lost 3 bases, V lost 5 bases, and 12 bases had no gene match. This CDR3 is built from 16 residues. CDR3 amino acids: CASSSLGQDLNYEQYF. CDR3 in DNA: TGTGCCAGCAGTTCTCTGGGACAGGATCTAAACTACGAGCAGTACTTC.

The DNA for the CDR3 is TGTGCCAGCACCAACTGGATGACTGGAGAAAAACTGTTTTTT. Encoded protein: CASTNWMTGEKLFF. This sequence joins TRBV11-1 and TRBJ1-4; D uncertain. The CDR3 has 14 amino acids. The germline gives CDR1 SGHAT, CDR2 FQDESV (reference sequence). Between the trimmed V and J ends, which lost 7 bases and 8 bases, there was a span of 17 bases.